This T cell receptor (beta chain) was obtained from a study of identical twins (TCRdb year 2016). As for the study more broadly: The study deep-sequenced TCR alpha and beta repertoires from monozygotic twins, unrelated adults of various ages and cord blood to test whether fetal clonotypes persist. To rule out contamination, the twin experiments were replicated at different times with different library preparation protocols.

The method was 5' RACE. The run used an Illumina HiSeq 2000. Template switching added a universal primer binding site, and the final cDNA carried a unique molecular identifier that allowed TCR cDNA molecules to be counted accurately. First-strand cDNA for TCR alpha and beta chains was synthesized from specific primers in the conserved constant-segment region. Each cDNA library was double barcoded, with a SMART-Mk sample barcode plus Illumina barcodes, to control for contamination. TruSeq adapter sequences, together with Illumina sample barcodes, were added in two successive PCR steps. The TCR alpha and beta cDNA libraries were sequenced on the Illumina HiSeq platform using custom primers. The published analysis was carried out like this. MiGEC processed the raw reads to extract unique molecular identifiers, while MiXCR was used to determine the CDR3 positions. Recombination models were inferred per individual with the repgenHMM and IGoR tools using an EM algorithm. Shared clonotypes were analyzed with the tcR package in R, and sharing was normalized by the product of cloneset sizes. To study raw recombination free of thymic and clonal selection effects, out-of-frame nonproductive sequences were analyzed. The public reads were run again by TCRdb, first through fastp at Q25 and then through MiXCR, and only productive beta chains were kept. Entries that share a CDR3 protein sequence are merged under the most common genes and DNA. The V and J calls reflect TCRdb's pipeline rather than the authors' work. The sample table lists roughly 480,000 distinct CDR3 sequences, 20% to 25% of them with a count of one. Around 3% of the sample is in the top ten clones.

All donors were healthy Caucasians. Three pairs of female monozygotic twins, all aged 18 to 29 years, made up the twin cohort. CD4+ and CD8+ T cell populations were isolated with positive isolation kits from Invitrogen. In the case of this clonotype: The antigen it recognizes is unknown. Per-base quality was not reported, and no clone a single base away is much larger than it.

Here is what the overall study found, with its caveats: Fewer insertions were carried by abundant cord blood beta clonotypes, a similar but weaker trend appeared in young adult naive repertoires, and no such trend appeared in memory repertoires. In monozygotic twins, out-of-frame TCR alpha sharing was systematically underestimated by recombination models, although the models agreed with sharing between unrelated individuals. Zero-insertion analyses could be partly confounded by invariant T cells such as MAIT and iNKT, although diverse VJ usage argued against such confounding for most clonotypes. Because the same donors could not be followed over many years, conclusions were based on cross-sectional statistical analysis. Compared with coincidental sharing between unrelated individuals, out-of-frame TCR alpha sequences shared between twins showed an excess of sequences with low generation probability. A weaker excess of twin sharing was found in beta out-of-frame sequences because the signal-to-noise ratio was lowered by fewer shared sequences.

The germline V gene encodes CDR1 SGHRS and CDR2 YFSETQ. Cut back by 7 bases and 5 bases, the V and J ends lie 18 bases apart. The CDR3 numbers 14 residues from cysteine through phenylalanine. This entry keeps only the CDR3 DNA: 42 bases, framed from base 1. These data are also associated with another study on T cells expressing NK-cell markers. The second study, in turn, reports: In sorted CD3+CD56+NKG2C+, CD3+CD56+NKG2C- and CD3+CD56-NKG2C+ T-cell subsets from several donors, TCR beta-chain repertoires were profiled. Of the eight sequenced donors, seven were found to be HCMV-seropositive and one was found to be HCMV-seronegative. In several experiments an anti-gammadeltaTCR antibody was added to restrict sorting to alphabetaTCR-expressing T cells. For more than 5 donors, the dominant CD3+CD56+NKG2C+ clonotypes were among the top 10 CD8+ clonotypes and accounted for about 1.0-7.0% of CD8+ T cells. Those dominant clonotypes were again the most abundant among CD3+CD56-NKG2C+ cells in four donors, at roughly 28.3-60.1%. It remained unclear whether the expanded NKG2C-expressing T cell clones were specific for HCMV antigens. Randomly selected healthy volunteers, three men and five women, were used as the eight sequenced donors. A commercial ELISA kit detecting HCMV-specific IgG in serum was used to determine HCMV serostatus. MIGEC was used to demultiplex reads and group the reads by UMI, and MiTCR was used to assemble and quantify clonotypes. To exclude erroneous sequences, only TCR cDNA sequences supported by at least two reads were retained. Downstream repertoire analysis used the tcR package, and clonotypes were matched across fractions by CDR3 nucleotide sequence plus V segment. VDJmatch was used to annotate antigen specificity against VDJdb, with one amino acid substitution in CDR3 permitted.

Recombination linked TRBV5-1 to TRBJ2-5, with the D segment possibly TRBD1 or TRBD2, each aligning over 5 bases. The TCR comes from a woman aged 18-29 years in good health. The material sequenced was CD4+ T cells sorted from blood. The CDR3 corresponds to CASSTRRREETQYF. The DNA sequence reads TGCGCCAGCTCGACCCGACGCAGGGAGGAGACCCAGTACTTC.